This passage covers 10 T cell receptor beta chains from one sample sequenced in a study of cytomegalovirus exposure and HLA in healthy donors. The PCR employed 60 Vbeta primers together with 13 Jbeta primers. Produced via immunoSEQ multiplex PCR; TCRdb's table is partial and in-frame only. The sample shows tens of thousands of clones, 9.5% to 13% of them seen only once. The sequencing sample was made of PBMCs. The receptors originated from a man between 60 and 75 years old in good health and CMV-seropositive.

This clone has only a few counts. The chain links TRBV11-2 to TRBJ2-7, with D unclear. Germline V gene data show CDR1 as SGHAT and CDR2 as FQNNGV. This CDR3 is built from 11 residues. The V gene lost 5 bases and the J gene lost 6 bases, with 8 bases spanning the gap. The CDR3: CASSRAIEQYF. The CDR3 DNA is TGTGCCAGCAGCCGAGCCATCGAGCAGTACTTC.

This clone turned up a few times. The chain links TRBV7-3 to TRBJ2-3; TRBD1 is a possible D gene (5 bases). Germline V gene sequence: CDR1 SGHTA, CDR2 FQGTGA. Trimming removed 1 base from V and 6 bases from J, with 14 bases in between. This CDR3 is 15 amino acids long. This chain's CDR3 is CASSLMSGSLDTQYF. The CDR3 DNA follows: TGTGCCAGCAGCTTAATGTCAGGGTCACTGGATACGCAGTATTTT. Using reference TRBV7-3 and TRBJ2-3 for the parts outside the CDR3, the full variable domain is GAGVSQTPSNKVTEKGKYVELRCDPISGHTALYWYRQSLGQGPEFLIYFQGTGAADDSGLPNDRFFAVRPEGSVSTLKIQRTERGDSAVYLCASSLMSGSLDTQYFGPGTRLTVL.

The CDR3 bases are TGTGCCAGCTTGCCGGATTCGTCATATAGCGCAGGGGGCACTGAAGCTTTCTTT. Encoded protein: CASLPDSSYSAGGTEAFF. The rearrangement uses TRBV28 and TRBJ1-1; 7 positions match TRBD1. Looked up from germline, CDR1 is MDHEN and CDR2 is SYDVKM. V was pared by 8 bases and J by 4 bases, with 22 bases of the junction left unmatched. The CDR3 consists of 18 residues.

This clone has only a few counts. The DNA for the CDR3 is TGTGCCAGCAGTTGGGAGCGCGGGGAGCAGTACGTC. Protein product: CASSWERGEQYV. J is TRBJ2-7 and V is TRBV6-1; perhaps TRBD2 as D (5 bases). The V gene's germline CDR1 is MNHNS and CDR2 SASEGT. CDR3 length equals 12 residues. Trimming stripped 5 bases from V and 7 bases from J, with 12 bases between.

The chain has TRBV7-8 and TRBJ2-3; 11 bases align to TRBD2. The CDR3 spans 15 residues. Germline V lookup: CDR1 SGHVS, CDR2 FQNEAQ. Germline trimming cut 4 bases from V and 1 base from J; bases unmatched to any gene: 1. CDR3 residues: CASSSGLAGTDTQYF. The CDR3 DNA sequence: TGTGCCAGCAGCTCGGGACTAGCGGGCACAGATACGCAGTATTTT.

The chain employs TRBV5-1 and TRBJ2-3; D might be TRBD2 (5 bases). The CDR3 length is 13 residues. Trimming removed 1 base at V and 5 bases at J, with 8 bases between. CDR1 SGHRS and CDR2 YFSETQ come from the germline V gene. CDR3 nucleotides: TGCGCCAGCAGCTTGACCGAGGGAGATACGCAGTATTTT. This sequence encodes CASSLTEGDTQYF.

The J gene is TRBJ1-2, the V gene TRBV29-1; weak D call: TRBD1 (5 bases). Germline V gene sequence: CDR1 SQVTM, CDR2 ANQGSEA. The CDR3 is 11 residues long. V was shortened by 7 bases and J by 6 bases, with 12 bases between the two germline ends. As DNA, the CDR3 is TGCAGCGGCCAGGGCGCGAATGGCTACACCTTC. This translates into CSGQGANGYTF.

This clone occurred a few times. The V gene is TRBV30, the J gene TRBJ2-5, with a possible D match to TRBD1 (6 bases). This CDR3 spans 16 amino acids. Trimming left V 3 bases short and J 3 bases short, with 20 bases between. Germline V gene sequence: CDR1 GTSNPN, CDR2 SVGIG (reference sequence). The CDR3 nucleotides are TGTGCCTGGAGCCACTATACGGTGACAGGAGAAGAGACCCAGTACTTC. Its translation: CAWSHYTVTGEETQYF.

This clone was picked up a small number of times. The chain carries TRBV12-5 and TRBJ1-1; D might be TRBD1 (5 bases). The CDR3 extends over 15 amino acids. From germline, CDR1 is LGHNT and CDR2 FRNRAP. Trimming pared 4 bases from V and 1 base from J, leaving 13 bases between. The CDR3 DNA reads TGTGCTAGTGGTTCGGTGGGGCTCGAGAACACTGAAGCTTTCTTT. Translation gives CASGSVGLENTEAFF.

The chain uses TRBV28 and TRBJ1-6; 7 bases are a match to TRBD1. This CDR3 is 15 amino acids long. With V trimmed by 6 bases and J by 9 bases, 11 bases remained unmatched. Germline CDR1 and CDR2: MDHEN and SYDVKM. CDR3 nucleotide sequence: TGTGCCAGCAGCCCGGCCGACAGGGAGACTTCACCCCTCCACTTT. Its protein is CASSPADRETSPLHF.